Shown below are 30 T cell receptor beta chains from a single sample sequenced in a study of T cell repertoires in ileal Crohn's disease. The repertoire was sequenced with immunoSEQ multiplex PCR; TCRdb's copy has only in-frame clones and lacks some. The table has some 15,000 clones, about 82% seen once. Sequencing was done on a sample of ileal tissue. The receptor set was obtained from an adult with Crohn's disease.

This clone was detected once. This chain uses TRBV5-1 with TRBJ2-7, with D maybe TRBD1 (6 bases). The CDR3 runs to 13 residues. CDR1 is SGHRS, CDR2 YFSETQ, per germline. The V gene lost 4 bases and the J gene lost 1 base, with 9 bases spanning the gap. The CDR3 region is CASSRQDSYEQYF. CDR3 in DNA: TGCGCCAGCAGCAGACAGGATTCCTACGAGCAGTACTTC.

This sequence joins TRBV29-1 and TRBJ2-3, with TRBD2 matching over 7 bases. This CDR3 comprises 14 residues. V was pared by 4 bases and J by 2 bases, with 6 bases of the junction left unmatched. Germline CDR1 and CDR2: SQVTM and ANQGSEA. The DNA for the CDR3 is TGCAGCGTTGTAAAGCGGGACCACACAGATACGCAGTATTTT. Encoded protein: CSVVKRDHTDTQYF.

CDR3 bases: TGTGCCAGCAGCGTCCGGCCGATAGGACTGTTCTCTGGGGAGCTGTTTTTT. Protein product: CASSVRPIGLFSGELFF. The chain employs TRBV9 and TRBJ2-2; D might be TRBD2 (5 bases). Trimming took 2 bases from V and 8 from J, leaving 22 bases between them. CDR1 is SGDLS and CDR2 is YYNGEE in the germline V gene. The CDR3 is 17 amino acids.

The rearrangement joins TRBV27 to TRBJ2-7, with 10 bases fitting TRBD1. The CDR3 length is 14 residues. The germline gives CDR1 MNHEY, CDR2 SMNVEV (reference sequence). The trim removed 8 bases at V and 9 bases at J, leaving 13 bases unmatched. The CDR3 region is CASRRGDRGYGQYF. In DNA form, the CDR3 reads TGTGCCAGCCGCCGAGGGGACAGGGGCTATGGGCAGTACTTC.

This chain uses TRBV2 with TRBJ2-3; D may be TRBD2 (5 bases). Germline values: CDR1 SNHLY, CDR2 FYNNEI. Between the trimmed V and J ends, which lost 4 bases and 0 bases, there was a span of 14 bases. This CDR3 comprises 16 residues. CDR3 sequence reads: CASSALASSSTDTQYF. The DNA of the CDR3 is TGTGCCAGCAGTGCTTTGGCTAGCTCTAGCACAGATACGCAGTATTTT.

In its sample, this clone was seen a few times. This CDR3 is CASSSLSSGSYEQYF. The CDR3 DNA reads as TGTGCCAGCAGTTCCCTTTCTAGCGGCTCCTACGAGCAGTACTTC. The chain is built from TRBV7-9 and TRBJ2-7, with 7 bases that match TRBD2. V lost 6 bases and J lost 0; bases outside the gene matches: 8. The CDR3 is 15 residues long. Germline-derived CDR1 and CDR2 are SEHNR and FQNEAQ (reference sequence).

The chain is built from TRBV5-8 and TRBJ1-2; 9 nucleotides agree with TRBD1. The CDR3 is made up of 14 amino acids. Trimming cost V 0 bases and J 7 bases; bases outside gene matches: 4. CDR1 SGHTS and CDR2 YDEGEE come from the germline V gene. CDR3 protein: CASSLAGQGSGYTF. The CDR3 nucleotides read TGTGCCAGCAGCTTGGCGGGACAGGGATCTGGCTACACCTTC.

The chain is built from TRBV2 and TRBJ1-3; no reliable D call. The CDR3 totals 17 residues. CDR1 and CDR2 (germline): SNHLY, FYNNEI. V was cut by 4 bases and J by 0 bases, with 16 bases left in between. The CDR3, as DNA: TGTGCCAGCAGTGTTACGGCCCCATACAGCTCTGGAAACACCATATATTTT. Translated, it gives CASSVTAPYSSGNTIYF. Variable domain in full (rest from reference TRBV2 and TRBJ1-3): EPEVTQTPSHQVTQMGQEVILRCVPISNHLYFYWYRQILGQKVEFLVSFYNNEISEKSEIFDDQFSVERPDGSNFTLKIRSTKLEDSAMYFCASSVTAPYSSGNTIYFGEGSWLTVV.

The chain recombines TRBV2 with TRBJ1-2; the match to TRBD1 covers 8 bases. CDR1 is SNHLY, CDR2 FYNNEI, per germline. V dropped 7 bases and J dropped 0; count of bases not matched to a gene: 1. This CDR3 region has 13 residues. The CDR3 bases are TGTGCCAGCAAGGGACAGGCTAACTATGGCTACACCTTC. Residues: CASKGQANYGYTF. The entire variable domain, with the rest obtained from reference TRBV2 and TRBJ1-2, is as follows: EPEVTQTPSHQVTQMGQEVILRCVPISNHLYFYWYRQILGQKVEFLVSFYNNEISEKSEIFDDQFSVERPDGSNFTLKIRSTKLEDSAMYFCASKGQANYGYTFGSGTRLTVV.

This rearrangement joins TRBV11-2 to TRBJ2-3, with unresolved D. Germline assignment: CDR1 SGHAT and CDR2 FQNNGV. The CDR3 contains 15 residues. Trimming removed 4 bases at V and 4 bases at J, with 15 bases between. As DNA, the CDR3 is TGTGCCAGCAGCTCCGTGCCTTTGCGTGCAGATACGCAGTATTTT. This gives the protein CASSSVPLRADTQYF.

This clone turned up a few times. The J gene is TRBJ2-5, the V gene TRBV27; TRBD1 might be the D (6 bases). Germline CDR1 is MNHEY and CDR2 is SMNVEV (reference sequence). The CDR3 covers 15 residues. The V end lost 4 bases, the J end lost 4 bases, and 16 bases lay between the germline ends. The CDR3 region has the DNA TGTGCCAGCAGTTCACTTACAGGGTCGACAGAGACCCAGTACTTC. Its protein product is CASSSLTGSTETQYF.

CDR3 sequence reads: CASSIGLAGDPYEQYF. The DNA for the CDR3 is TGTGCCAGTAGTATAGGACTAGCGGGAGACCCCTACGAGCAGTACTTC. V gene TRBV19 combines with J gene TRBJ2-7; 12 positions agree with TRBD2. The CDR3 is 16 amino acids. V was clipped by 1 base and J by 2 bases; unmatched bases: 3. The germline V gene encodes CDR1 LNHDA and CDR2 SQIVND (reference sequence).

The chain combines TRBV5-6 with TRBJ2-1, with D tentatively TRBD1 (6 bases). The CDR3 totals 16 residues. Germline lookup yields CDR1 SGHDT and CDR2 YYEEEE. Trimming removed 4 bases from V and 7 bases from J, with 21 bases in between. The CDR3: CASSPDFRTAGNEQFF. The CDR3, as DNA: TGTGCCAGCAGCCCCGATTTTCGGACAGCTGGGAATGAGCAGTTCTTC.

The chain couples TRBV13 to TRBJ2-3; 8 nucleotides match TRBD2. Germline loops: CDR1 PRHDT, CDR2 FYEKMQ (reference sequence). V shed 5 bases, J shed 3 bases, and the junction held 7 bases outside the gene matches. The CDR3 contains 15 residues. CDR3 DNA: TGTGCCAGCAGCCGCCGAGCGGGGGAGACAGATACGCAGTATTTT. It is translated as CASSRRAGETDTQYF. Combining the CDR3 with reference TRBV13 and TRBJ2-3 gives the whole variable domain AAGVIQSPRHLIKEKRETATLKCYPIPRHDTVYWYQQGPGQDPQFLISFYEKMQSDKGSIPDRFSAQQFSDYHSELNMSSLELGDSALYFCASSRRAGETDTQYFGPGTRLTVL.

This clone was recorded once. The J gene is TRBJ1-4, the V gene TRBV5-1; TRBD1 matches at 12 bases. This CDR3 region has 15 residues. Germline CDR1 is SGHRS and CDR2 is YFSETQ. The J segment lost 8 bases and the V segment lost 5 bases, leaving 7 bases of the junction unmatched. The CDR3 coding sequence is TGCGCCAGCAGACGGGACAGGGGGCTAAAGGAAAAACTGTTTTTT. Encoded protein: CASRRDRGLKEKLFF.

This rearrangement joins TRBV2 to TRBJ2-7; 11 nucleotides align to TRBD1. Trimming removed 5 bases from V and 6 bases from J; junction bases left unmatched: 9. This CDR3 has 15 amino acids. Germline CDR1 is SNHLY and CDR2 is FYNNEI. The CDR3, as DNA: TGTGCCAGCAGTCGAACGGGGACAGGGGGGGCCGAGCAGTACTTC. Amino acids: CASSRTGTGGAEQYF.

The genes are TRBV29-1 and TRBJ1-1; D gene unclear. The germline V gene encodes CDR1 SQVTM and CDR2 ANQGSEA. The V end lost 7 bases, the J end lost 1 base, and 13 bases lay between the germline ends. This CDR3 is 13 amino acids long. CDR3 in amino acids: CSELSPSNTEAFF. CDR3 nucleotide sequence: TGCAGCGAATTATCTCCCTCGAACACTGAAGCTTTCTTT.

This clone was found a few times. CDR3 nucleotide sequence: TGTGCCAGCAGCCTCCAGGGGACCTCGAACACCGGGGAGCTGTTTTTT. Translation gives CASSLQGTSNTGELFF. The V call is TRBV7-2, the J call TRBJ2-2, with a weak D call TRBD1 (6 bases). Germline CDR1 SGHTA, CDR2 FQGNSA. V was clipped by 5 bases and J by 0 bases, with 13 bases between them. This CDR3 spans 16 amino acids.

This clone was seen a single time. The chain combines TRBV5-4 with TRBJ2-1, with 10 nucleotides matching TRBD2. The V gene's germline CDR1 is SGHNT and CDR2 YYREEE (reference sequence). Trimming at V came to 2 bases and at J to 1 base, leaving 3 bases not matched to a gene. CDR3 length: 16 amino acids. Here the CDR3 DNA reads TGTGCCAGCAGCTTAGTAGCGGGGGGATCCTACAATGAGCAGTTCTTC. The encoded protein is CASSLVAGGSYNEQFF.

V usage is TRBV6-1 and J usage is TRBJ1-1; no reliable D call. Germline values: CDR1 MNHNS, CDR2 SASEGT. V was pared by 4 bases and J by 6 bases, with 15 bases between. The CDR3 consists of 14 residues. The CDR3 loop is CASSGYPGRSEAFF. In DNA, the CDR3 is TGTGCCAGCAGTGGATATCCAGGTAGATCTGAAGCTTTCTTT.

This clone has only a few counts. This rearrangement joins TRBV2 to TRBJ1-2; perhaps TRBD1 as D (5 bases). CDR3 length: 14 amino acids. Germline CDR1 and CDR2: SNHLY and FYNNEI. Trimming stripped 7 bases from V and 3 bases from J, with 15 bases between. The CDR3 spells CASKQGGTDYGYTF. The CDR3 DNA reads TGTGCCAGCAAGCAGGGAGGGACCGACTATGGCTACACCTTC.

The rearrangement joins TRBV6-1 to TRBJ1-5; the D is unclear. The germline CDR1 and CDR2 sequences are MNHNS and SASEGT. The CDR3 is made up of 16 amino acids. The V and J ends lost 3 bases and 4 bases respectively, with 16 bases between them. The CDR3 loop reads CASSELRRTGNQPQHF. The CDR3 DNA reads TGTGCCAGCAGTGAGCTCCGGCGGACGGGGAATCAGCCCCAGCATTTT.

The chain is built from TRBV10-3 and TRBJ2-7; TRBD1 aligns across 7 bases. The germline V gene encodes CDR1 ENHRY and CDR2 SYGVKD. This CDR3 comprises 15 residues. Germline trimming cut 0 bases from V and 2 bases from J; bases unmatched to any gene: 4. CDR3 sequence reads: CAISESTGFTYEQYF. CDR3 sequence (DNA): TGTGCCATCAGTGAGTCGACAGGGTTCACCTACGAGCAGTACTTC.

For this clone: This specimen includes other DNA sequences encoding the same CDR3. The V gene is TRBV30, the J gene TRBJ2-7; no clear D. Germline values: CDR1 GTSNPN, CDR2 SVGIG (reference sequence). This CDR3 has 14 residues. The V and J ends lost 0 bases and 0 bases respectively, with 9 bases between them. The CDR3: CAWSVARSSYEQYF. CDR3 bases: TGTGCCTGGAGTGTAGCCAGGTCCTCCTACGAGCAGTACTTC.

The chain is built from TRBV11-3 and TRBJ2-3, with 8 positions matching TRBD1. The junction had 8 bases not matched to a gene; V was cut back by 4 bases and J by 5 bases. Germline V CDR1 and CDR2: SGHNT, YENEEA. CDR3 length equals 15 residues. The CDR3 region has the DNA TGTGCCAGCAGCTCCGACAGGGGAGGTGGAGATACGCAGTATTTT. Translation: CASSSDRGGGDTQYF.

The J gene is TRBJ2-2, the V gene TRBV25-1, with D tentatively TRBD1 (6 bases). Deletions cut 1 base from V and 1 base from J, with 10 bases between. This CDR3 is built from 16 residues. In germline, CDR1 is MGHDK, CDR2 SYGVNS. CDR3: CASSESRGWNTGELFF. CDR3 nucleotide sequence: TGTGCCAGCAGTGAATCAAGGGGGTGGAACACCGGGGAGCTGTTTTTT.

The chain combines TRBV4-2 with TRBJ2-7; unclear D gene. The CDR3 has 15 amino acids. Per germline, CDR1 LGHNA and CDR2 YNFKEQ. V lost 1 base to trimming and J lost 2 bases, with 12 bases between them. CDR3 nucleotides: TGTGCCAGCAGCCAAGCCAGCGTAATAGCCTACGAGCAGTACTTC. It translates to CASSQASVIAYEQYF.

The chain couples TRBV6-5 to TRBJ1-2; a weak D match, TRBD1 (5 bases). Germline V gene data show CDR1 as MNHEY and CDR2 as SVGAGI. V lost 6 bases and J 8 bases, leaving 16 bases between the germline ends. This CDR3 is 13 amino acids long. The CDR3, as DNA: TGTGCCAGCAGCCTCACGGGGGAAAGAGGCTACACCTTC. It specifies CASSLTGERGYTF.

Details on this clone: Mismatch with germline at one junction end may stem from a read error. The V and J genes are TRBV4-2 and TRBJ2-1, with D tentatively TRBD1 (5 bases). The germline CDR1 and CDR2 sequences are LGHNA and YNFKEQ. The CDR3 sequence is 13 residues long. The CDR3, as DNA: TGTGCCAGCAGCCTAGGGATAGACAGCACATTTGTCTTC. It translates to CASSLGIDSTFVF.

The gene calls are TRBV5-1 and TRBJ2-6, with D uncertain. CDR1 and CDR2 (germline): SGHRS, YFSETQ. Trimming stripped 2 bases from V and 4 bases from J, with 10 bases between. This CDR3 is 15 amino acids long. As DNA, the CDR3 is TGCGCCAGCAGCTTTAGTGTTTCGGGGGCCAACGTCCTGACTTTC. Amino acid sequence: CASSFSVSGANVLTF.